The 24 T cell receptor beta chains presented below share a single source sample, sequenced in a study of post-analysis software for immune sequencing data. cDNA libraries of TCR beta carried unique molecular identifiers. Using its own MiXCR run on the PCR reads, TCRdb lists one record per CDR3 protein. The profile shows 160,000 or so distinct CDR3 sequences, 35% to 40% of them singletons. Sequencing was performed on blood, taken after autologous hematopoietic stem cell transplantation. All receptors come from a girl aged 5 to 17 with multiple sclerosis.

This clonotype was found once. The germline gene is not matched at one end of the junction; a read error may be the cause. The chain links TRBV20-1 to TRBJ2-5, with 11 bases lining up with TRBD2. CDR3 size: 15 residues. CDR1 and CDR2 (germline): DFQATT, SNEGSKA (reference sequence). CDR3 nucleotide sequence: TGCAGTTCCATACAACTAGCGGGAGTGCGGGAGACCCAGGACTTC. Amino acid sequence: CSSIQLAGVRETQDF.

This clonotype was seen a few times. This chain links TRBV20-1 with TRBJ2-1; 10 nucleotides align to TRBD1. V lost 4 bases to trimming and J lost 3 bases; unmatched junction nucleotides: 9. CDR1 is DFQATT and CDR2 is SNEGSKA in the germline V gene (reference sequence). The CDR3 has 16 residues. The CDR3 loop is CSATPGTGENYNEQFF. The CDR3 nucleotides read TGCAGTGCTACACCAGGGACAGGGGAAAACTACAATGAGCAGTTCTTC.

This clonotype has only one observation. This may be a read error, as it is one base from a much larger clone. The rearrangement uses TRBV6-5 and TRBJ2-4; 9 bases agree with TRBD2. V trimming: 5 bases; J trimming: 13 bases; junction bases outside the gene matches: 15. CDR3 length: 15 residues. Germline lookup yields CDR1 MNHEY and CDR2 SVGAGI. In nucleotides, the CDR3 is TGTGCCAGCAGTAGCGGGAGGCTCCACTACAATGAGCAGTACTTC. Its translation: CASSSGRLHYNEQYF.

This rearrangement joins TRBV28 to TRBJ2-4, with 7 bases lining up with TRBD1. The CDR3 has 16 residues. The germline gives CDR1 MDHEN, CDR2 SYDVKM. The J segment lost 1 base and the V segment lost 5 bases, leaving 8 bases of the junction unmatched. The CDR3 nucleotides read TGTGCCAGCAGTCAACAGGGGAGCTTGGCCAAAAACATTCAGTACTTC. Translating gives CASSQQGSLAKNIQYF.

This clonotype was observed many times. This sequence joins TRBV6-1 and TRBJ2-3; 8 bases line up with TRBD1. This CDR3 is built from 15 residues. Looked up from germline, CDR1 is MNHNS and CDR2 is SASEGT. The V and J ends lost 10 bases and 1 base, in that order; junction bases with no gene match: 10. DNA of the CDR3: TGTGCCACCTACAGGGGGAAGTCTGGCACAGATACGCAGTATTTT. It specifies CATYRGKSGTDTQYF.

There are a few counts of this clonotype. The chain carries TRBV5-1 and TRBJ2-5; 13 bases agree with TRBD2. CDR1 and CDR2 (germline): SGHRS, YFSETQ. Trimming cost V 1 base and J 3 bases; bases outside gene matches: 6. The CDR3 is made up of 17 amino acids. The CDR3 spells CASSLTTSGRAKETQYF. The DNA for the CDR3 is TGCGCCAGCAGCTTGACCACTAGCGGGAGGGCAAAAGAGACCCAGTACTTC.

The chain employs TRBV7-2 and TRBJ2-1, with TRBD1 matching 9 bases. This CDR3 has 16 amino acids. Germline V gives CDR1 SGHTA, CDR2 FQGNSA. Germline trimming cut 1 base from V and 4 bases from J; bases unmatched to any gene: 5. The CDR3 region has the DNA TGTGCCAGCAGCTTAGGGGGACAGGGAAATTACAATGAGCAGTTCTTC. Translating gives CASSLGGQGNYNEQFF.

The chain carries TRBV12-3 or TRBV12-4 and TRBJ1-1; D may be TRBD1 (5 bases). Trimming left V 6 bases short and J 1 base short, with 21 bases between. The CDR3 covers 17 residues. CDR3 protein: CASSPGLWAGPNTEAFF. CDR3 sequence (DNA): TGTGCCAGCAGCCCAGGTCTTTGGGCAGGGCCGAACACTGAAGCTTTCTTT.

This clonotype was detected only a few times. V and J are TRBV5-1 and TRBJ2-7, with a possible D match to TRBD2 (5 bases). Trimming stripped 5 bases from V and 3 bases from J, with 24 bases between. The germline gives CDR1 SGHRS, CDR2 YFSETQ. This CDR3 contains 17 residues. The CDR3 nucleotides are TGCGCCAGCAGTCCGCCGGTAGGTCAGCGGCGGATCTACGAGCAGTACTTC. This codes for CASSPPVGQRRIYEQYF.

Comment on this clonotype: With a much larger clone just one base away, this may be a read error. The J gene is TRBJ2-1, the V gene TRBV9; D is possibly TRBD1 (5 bases). Trimming left V 0 bases short and J 13 bases short, with 14 bases between. The CDR3 runs to 13 residues. Germline CDR1 is SGDLS and CDR2 is YYNGEE. CDR3 DNA: TGTGCCAGCAGCGTAGGGGGCCAAGAGACCCAGTTCTTC. This sequence encodes CASSVGGQETQFF.

This clonotype was detected many times. The chain links TRBV25-1 to TRBJ2-1; 7 bases match TRBD2. CDR1 and CDR2 from the germline V gene are MGHDK and SYGVNS. CDR3 length: 15 residues. V shed 4 bases and J 1 base; nucleotides not matched to a gene: 4. The DNA of the CDR3 is TGTGCCAGCAGTGGTCCGGGGGGATCCTACAATGAGCAGTTCTTC. This codes for CASSGPGGSYNEQFF.

This clonotype was seen a few times. The chain links TRBV20-1 to TRBJ2-5, with 9 bases identical to TRBD1. CDR1 and CDR2 from the germline V gene are DFQATT and SNEGSKA (reference sequence). The V gene end was trimmed by 3 bases and the J gene end by 5 bases; junction bases not matched to a gene: 13. The CDR3 totals 16 residues. CDR3 in DNA: TGCAGTGCTAGTGGGGACACTTGGGGACAGGGTGAGACCCAGTACTTC. Translation: CSASGDTWGQGETQYF.

V is TRBV5-6 and J is TRBJ2-5; no definite D call. Germline V lookup: CDR1 SGHDT, CDR2 YYEEEE. The V and J ends lost 5 bases and 2 bases respectively, with 13 bases between them. The CDR3 spans 14 residues. The CDR3 region is CASREGRRQETQYF. Here the CDR3 DNA reads TGTGCCAGCAGGGAAGGTAGGAGACAAGAGACCCAGTACTTC.

Notes on this clonotype: An end of the junction differs from the germline gene, which may be a read error. This chain joins TRBV13 and TRBJ2-1; D is possibly TRBD2 (7 bases). The CDR3 sequence is 17 residues long. Per germline, CDR1 PRHDT and CDR2 FYEKMQ (reference sequence). CDR3 coding DNA: TGTGCCAGCACCTTAGTCGGGGGCGGGAGACATCGAAATGAACAGTTCTTC. Amino acid sequence: CASTLVGGGRHRNEQFF.

CDR3 sequence reads: CASSPPSGGPTTEQFF. CDR3 nucleotides: TGTGCCAGCAGCCCACCCTCGGGAGGGCCCACCACTGAGCAGTTCTTC. This chain links TRBV7-2 with TRBJ2-1, with TRBD2 matching 8 bases. Per the germline V gene, CDR1 is SGHTA and CDR2 is FQGNSA. The CDR3 runs to 16 residues. Trimming removed 5 bases from V and 9 bases from J; junction bases left unmatched: 15.

This clonotype was seen only a few times. The chain carries TRBV4-2 and TRBJ2-3; 8 bases agree with TRBD2. J gave up 7 bases and V 0 bases, and 12 bases lay outside the gene matches. The germline gives CDR1 LGHNA, CDR2 YNFKEQ. The length of the CDR3 is 17 residues. The CDR3 coding sequence is TGTGCCAGCAGCCAAGATCCGGCAGCGGGAGCCGTAAATACGCAGTATTTT. Its protein is CASSQDPAAGAVNTQYF.

This rearrangement joins TRBV7-2 to TRBJ2-1; 8 bases are a match to TRBD2. Germline V gives CDR1 SGHTA, CDR2 FQGNSA. The CDR3 extends over 14 amino acids. Losses at the gene ends were 5 bases for V and 7 bases for J; bases not matched to a gene: 7. CDR3: CASSASGSLNEQFF. The DNA for the CDR3 is TGTGCCAGCAGCGCGAGCGGGAGCCTTAATGAGCAGTTCTTC.

Only a few counts were recorded for this clonotype. The chain is built from TRBV20-1 and TRBJ1-1; D is possibly TRBD1 (5 bases). This CDR3 comprises 14 residues. V gave up 6 bases and J gave up 6 bases, with 20 bases separating them. The germline gives CDR1 DFQATT, CDR2 SNEGSKA (reference sequence). The CDR3 DNA is TGCAGTGCGACTAGTCCTGGGCAGGGCGCTGAAGCTTTCTTT. This translates into CSATSPGQGAEAFF.

A note on this clonotype: Being one base from a much bigger clone, this may be a read error. The rearrangement joins TRBV6-2 or TRBV6-3 to TRBJ2-5, with D hard to call. CDR1 and CDR2 from the germline V gene are MNHEY and SVGEGT. V lost 2 bases and J lost 1, with 2 bases in between. CDR3 length equals 12 residues. CDR3 bases: TGTGCCAGCAGTTACAGCCAAGAGACCCAGTACTTC. Translating it yields CASSYSQETQYF.

The chain combines TRBV28 with TRBJ1-2; 7 bases match TRBD1. The ends lost 6 bases at V and 2 bases at J; junction bases unmatched: 6. Germline CDR1 MDHEN, CDR2 SYDVKM. This CDR3 is 14 amino acids long. CDR3 residues: CASSPPGQNYGYTF. The CDR3 nucleotides are TGTGCCAGCAGCCCTCCGGGACAGAACTATGGCTACACCTTC.

This clonotype is a singleton in its sample. This CDR3 reads CASSVGQGMNQPQHF. In DNA, the CDR3 is TGTGCCAGCAGCGTAGGACAGGGAATGAATCAGCCCCAGCATTTT. V gene TRBV9 combines with J gene TRBJ1-5, with TRBD1 matching over 7 bases. Trimming cost V 0 bases and J 4 bases; bases outside gene matches: 4. Germline values: CDR1 SGDLS, CDR2 YYNGEE. The CDR3 is 15 residues long.

This chain joins TRBV20-1 and TRBJ2-3, with D perhaps given as TRBD1 or TRBD2 (5 bases each). V gave up 6 bases and J gave up 1 base, with 17 bases separating them. From germline, CDR1 is DFQATT and CDR2 SNEGSKA (reference sequence). This CDR3 has 15 residues. CDR3 DNA sequence: TGCAGTGCCAACGGGGCCGGGATCCGCACAGATACGCAGTATTTT. It encodes CSANGAGIRTDTQYF.

The table lists this clonotype with a few counts. This chain links TRBV29-1 with TRBJ2-1, with 8 bases that match TRBD1. This CDR3 comprises 14 residues. CDR1 is SQVTM and CDR2 is ANQGSEA in the germline V gene. The ends lost 8 bases at V and 2 bases at J; junction bases unmatched: 8. CDR3 protein: CSTPDRDPYNEQFF. The CDR3 nucleotides are TGCAGCACCCCGGACAGGGACCCCTACAATGAGCAGTTCTTC.

The table lists this clonotype with a few counts. The chain uses TRBV5-1 and TRBJ1-1; 7 bases are shared with TRBD1. The CDR3 spans 15 residues. J lost 1 base, V lost 4 bases, and 7 bases had no gene match. Germline V gene lookup returns CDR1 SGHRS and CDR2 YFSETQ. CDR3 protein: CASSPQTGKNTEAFF. In DNA, the CDR3 is TGCGCCAGCAGCCCCCAGACAGGGAAGAACACTGAAGCTTTCTTT.